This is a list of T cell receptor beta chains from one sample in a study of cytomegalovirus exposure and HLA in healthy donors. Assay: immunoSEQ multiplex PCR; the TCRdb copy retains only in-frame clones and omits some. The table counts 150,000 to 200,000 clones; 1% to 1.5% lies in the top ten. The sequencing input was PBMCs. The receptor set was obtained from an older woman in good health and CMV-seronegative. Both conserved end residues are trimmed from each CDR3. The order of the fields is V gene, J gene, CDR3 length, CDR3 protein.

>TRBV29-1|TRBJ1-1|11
SVIQQGNTEAF
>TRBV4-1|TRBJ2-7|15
ASSLSPATGGGYEQY
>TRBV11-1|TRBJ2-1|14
ASSLAVLSSYNEQF
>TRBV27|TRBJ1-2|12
ASSLWRGSDGYT
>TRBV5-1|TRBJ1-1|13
ASSLGAQGNTEAF
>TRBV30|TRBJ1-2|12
ATSTGPTNYGYT
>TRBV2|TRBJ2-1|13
ASFTGLAGGNEQF
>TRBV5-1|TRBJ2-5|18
ASSLVGLAGMTNLQETQY
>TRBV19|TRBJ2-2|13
ASSRTELNTGELF
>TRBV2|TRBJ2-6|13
ASSEALTGANVLT
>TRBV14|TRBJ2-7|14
ASSQDLRGFWGEQY
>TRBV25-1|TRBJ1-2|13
ASSSPGQSYYGYT
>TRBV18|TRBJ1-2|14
ASSRAQTGQALGYT
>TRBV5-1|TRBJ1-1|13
ASSSQQGMNTEAF
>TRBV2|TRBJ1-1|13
ASSPTLGGNTEAF
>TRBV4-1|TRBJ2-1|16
ASSSWTSGASFYNEQF
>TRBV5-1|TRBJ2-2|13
ASSSGTLHTGELF
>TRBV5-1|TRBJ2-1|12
ASSWPSGSDEQF
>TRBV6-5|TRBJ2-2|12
ASNLRGYTGELF
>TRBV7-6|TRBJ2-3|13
ASSLWDNRADTQY
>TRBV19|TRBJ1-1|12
ASLDRLSNTEAF
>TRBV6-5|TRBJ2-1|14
ASSYSSSSSYNEQF
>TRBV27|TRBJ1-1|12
ASSFAGGHTEAF
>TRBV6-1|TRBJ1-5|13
ASSEGRDRNQPQH
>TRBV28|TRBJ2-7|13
ASSSPTLSSYEQY
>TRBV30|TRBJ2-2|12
AWTGSGSHGELF
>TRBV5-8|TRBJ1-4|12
ASSSRSRGEKLF
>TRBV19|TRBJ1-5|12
ATRNGGSNQPQH
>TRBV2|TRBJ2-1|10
ASIQAHNEQF
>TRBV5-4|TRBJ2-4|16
ASSSDRGRPIAKNIQY
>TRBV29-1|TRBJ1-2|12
SVEGDTTNYGYT
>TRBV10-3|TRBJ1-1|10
AIRTGGTEAF
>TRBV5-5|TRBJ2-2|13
ASSYRGTSTGELF
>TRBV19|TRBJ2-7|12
ASSRGTGSYEQY
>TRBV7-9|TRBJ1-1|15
ASSLALQGAMNTEAF
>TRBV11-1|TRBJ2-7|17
ASSLGLAGEALLSYEQY
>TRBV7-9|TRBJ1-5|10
ASSLVDGAQH
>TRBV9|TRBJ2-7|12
ASSVAPGSHEQY
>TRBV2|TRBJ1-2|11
ATLTPASYGYT
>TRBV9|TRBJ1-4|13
ASSADQGRDEKLF
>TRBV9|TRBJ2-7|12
ASSVAVTGHEQY
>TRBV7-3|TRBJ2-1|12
ASRGGGEGNEQF
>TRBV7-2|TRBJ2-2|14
ASSLGSGIRIGELF
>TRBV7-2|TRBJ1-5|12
ASSPTGDNQPQH
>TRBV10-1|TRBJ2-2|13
ASSESRGNTGELF
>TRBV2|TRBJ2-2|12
ASNRGTGTGELF
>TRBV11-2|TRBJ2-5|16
ASSLDGQGAGLIETQY
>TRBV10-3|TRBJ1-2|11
AIKEGPNYGYT